These 16 T cell receptor beta chains share one sample of origin, sequenced in a study of blood T cell repertoires in COVID-19. Measured with immunoSEQ multiplex PCR; TCRdb has only the in-frame clones, and not every one. The repertoire consists of 250,000 to 350,000 clones, with more than 70% occurring once and the leading ten covering approximately 11%. The specimen was peripheral blood. The receptors here all came from a woman aged 25 to 39 with COVID-19, enrolled during active disease.

The chain links TRBV19 to TRBJ1-2; weak D call: TRBD1 (6 bases). The V end was cut by 7 bases, the J end by 1 base, with 16 bases between. Per the germline V gene, CDR1 is LNHDA and CDR2 is SQIVND (reference sequence). This CDR3 is 15 amino acids long. This CDR3 reads CASMYDGTLNYGYTF. The CDR3 DNA reads as TGTGCCAGTATGTACGATGGGACACTTAACTATGGCTACACCTTC.

The chain employs TRBV24-1 and TRBJ2-3, with D possibly matching TRBD1 (6 bases). This CDR3 has 15 residues. V shed 2 bases and J shed 1 base, with 9 bases lying between them. CDR1 and CDR2 (germline): KGHDR, SFDVKD. The CDR3 region has the DNA TGTGCCACCAGTGATTCCCAGGGGCGCACAGATACGCAGTATTTT. Protein product: CATSDSQGRTDTQYF.

The chain has TRBV5-1 and TRBJ2-1; D perhaps matches TRBD2 (6 bases). Germline V lookup: CDR1 SGHRS, CDR2 YFSETQ. The ends were cut back, 3 bases at V and 9 bases at J, with 16 bases in the middle. The CDR3 totals 14 residues. CDR3 region: CASSSGLHGSEQFF. In nucleotides, the CDR3 is TGCGCCAGCAGCTCCGGACTTCACGGGAGTGAGCAGTTCTTC.

The chain links TRBV9 to TRBJ2-7; D might be TRBD2 (6 bases). CDR3 size: 15 residues. Trimming pared 0 bases from V and 2 bases from J, leaving 12 bases between. Germline-derived CDR1 and CDR2 are SGDLS and YYNGEE. CDR3 amino acids: CASSVAPAGTYEQYF. The CDR3 bases are TGTGCCAGCAGCGTAGCCCCGGCGGGGACCTACGAGCAGTACTTC.

The CDR3 protein is CASSEGSGEQYF. CDR3 DNA sequence: TGCGCCAGCAGTGAAGGTTCAGGGGAGCAGTACTTC. V gene TRBV10-1 combines with J gene TRBJ2-7; D is perhaps TRBD1 (5 bases). There are 12 residues in the CDR3. V was cut by 3 bases and J by 7 bases, with 10 bases left in between. From germline, CDR1 is WNHNN and CDR2 SYGVQD (reference sequence).

The chain combines TRBV28 with TRBJ1-3, with D perhaps matching TRBD1 (5 bases). The CDR3 runs to 14 residues. V lost 3 bases and J 2 bases, leaving 8 bases between the germline ends. Germline CDR1 is MDHEN and CDR2 is SYDVKM. The CDR3 reads CASSFSGAGNTIYF. The CDR3 nucleotides are TGTGCCAGCAGTTTCTCGGGGGCTGGAAACACCATATATTTT.

V gene TRBV18 combines with J gene TRBJ1-1; D remains unclear. V lost 0 bases and J 1 base, leaving 6 bases between the germline ends. The CDR3 contains 14 residues. Germline CDR1 is KGHSH and CDR2 is LQKENI. The CDR3 DNA sequence: TGTGCCAGCTCACCACCGGTGGCGAACACTGAAGCTTTCTTT. Its translation: CASSPPVANTEAFF.

This chain connects TRBV19 to TRBJ1-1; D is unresolved. Deletions cut 4 bases from V and 1 base from J, with 4 bases between. The CDR3 has 12 amino acids. Germline V lookup: CDR1 LNHDA, CDR2 SQIVND (reference sequence). The CDR3 sequence is CASSNKNTEAFF. In nucleotides, the CDR3 is TGTGCCAGTAGTAACAAGAACACTGAAGCTTTCTTT.

In this sample, this clone turned up a few times. The chain is built from TRBV7-2 and TRBJ1-6; D gene unclear. Germline V gene sequence: CDR1 SGHTA, CDR2 FQGNSA. With 4 bases removed from V and 6 bases from J, the gap between germline ends came to 10 bases. The CDR3 is made up of 14 amino acids. The CDR3 DNA is TGTGCCAGCAGCTCAATTACTGTTAATTCACCCCTCCACTTT. Its translation: CASSSITVNSPLHF.

The gene calls are TRBV30 and TRBJ1-6; D is uncertain. This CDR3 has 13 residues. The germline gives CDR1 GTSNPN, CDR2 SVGIG (reference sequence). The V and J ends lost 2 bases and 10 bases respectively, with 12 bases between them. The chain's CDR3 is CAWSYTPRSPLHF. DNA for the CDR3: TGTGCCTGGAGTTATACTCCCCGGTCACCCCTCCACTTT.

The genes are TRBV6-5 and TRBJ1-2; D unresolved. The CDR3 extends over 13 amino acids. V was cut by 6 bases and J by 4 bases, with 12 bases left in between. The germline V gene has CDR1 MNHEY and CDR2 SVGAGI. The CDR3 here is CASSAGSFYGYTF. The CDR3 DNA reads as TGTGCCAGCAGCGCCGGGTCCTTCTATGGCTACACCTTC.

CDR3 nucleotides: TGCGCCAGCAGCTTGGCCGGTAGCCCGGAAATTCAGTACTTC. It specifies CASSLAGSPEIQYF. The chain recombines TRBV5-1 with TRBJ2-4; unclear D gene. This CDR3 contains 14 residues. V was shortened by 0 bases and J by 10 bases, with 14 bases between the two germline ends. Germline CDR1 SGHRS, CDR2 YFSETQ.

The rearrangement links TRBV5-4 to TRBJ2-7; TRBD1 agrees at 8 bases. V lost 3 bases, J lost 6 bases, and 2 bases stayed unmatched. Germline CDR1 SGHNT, CDR2 YYREEE (reference sequence). The CDR3 spans 12 residues. CDR3 bases: TGTGCCAGCAGCTCGACAGGGGTCGAGCAGTACTTC. This encodes CASSSTGVEQYF.

CDR3 DNA: TGTGCCAGCAGTAGACAGGGCAATTGGGAGACCCAGTACTTC. Translation: CASSRQGNWETQYF. This chain uses TRBV6-5 with TRBJ2-5; 7 nucleotides agree with TRBD1. V trimming: 5 bases; J trimming: 5 bases; junction bases outside the gene matches: 8. This CDR3 has 14 residues. Per germline, CDR1 MNHEY and CDR2 SVGAGI.

V gene TRBV11-2 combines with J gene TRBJ2-7; D perhaps matches TRBD2 (6 bases). Germline V CDR1 and CDR2: SGHAT, FQNNGV. Deletions cut 1 base from V and 7 bases from J, with 11 bases between. The CDR3 runs 13 residues. In DNA, the CDR3 is TGTGCCAGCAGCTTAGGTTCCCGGGGGGAGCAGTACTTC. Protein sequence: CASSLGSRGEQYF.

DNA of the CDR3: TGCGCCAGCAGCCACCGGGACGGAGGGACCGGGGAGCTGTTTTTT. This sequence encodes CASSHRDGGTGELFF. V is TRBV4-1 and J is TRBJ2-2; tentative D call: TRBD2 (6 bases). The CDR3 length is 15 residues. The germline V and J ends were trimmed by 3 bases and 5 bases, with 13 bases remaining between them. In germline, CDR1 is MGHRA, CDR2 YSYEKL.